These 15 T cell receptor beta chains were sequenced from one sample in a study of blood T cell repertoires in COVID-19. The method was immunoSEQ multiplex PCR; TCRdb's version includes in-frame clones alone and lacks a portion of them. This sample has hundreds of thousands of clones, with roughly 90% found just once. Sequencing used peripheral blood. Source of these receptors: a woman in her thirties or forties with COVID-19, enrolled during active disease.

The CDR3, as DNA: TGTGCCAGCAGAACCCGGGAACAAGAGACCCAGTACTTC. The encoded protein is CASRTREQETQYF. The chain joins TRBV5-4 to TRBJ2-5, with TRBD2 as a possible D gene (5 bases). Trimming cost V 5 bases and J 2 bases, with 10 bases left between them. Germline V CDR1 and CDR2: SGHNT, YYREEE (reference sequence). CDR3 length equals 13 residues.

The CDR3 loop is CASSLTSGVRTDTQYF. CDR3 nucleotides: TGTGCCAGCAGTTTGACTAGCGGGGTGCGGACAGATACGCAGTATTTT. The V gene is TRBV27, the J gene TRBJ2-3, with 11 bases fitting TRBD2. Trimming cost V 3 bases and J 3 bases; bases outside gene matches: 5. Germline CDR1 MNHEY, CDR2 SMNVEV (reference sequence). This CDR3 spans 16 amino acids.

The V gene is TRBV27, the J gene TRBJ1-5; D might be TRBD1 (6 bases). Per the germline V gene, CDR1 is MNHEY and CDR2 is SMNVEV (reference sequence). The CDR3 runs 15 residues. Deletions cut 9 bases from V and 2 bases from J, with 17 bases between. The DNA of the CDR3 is TGTGCCAGAACCCGGGGGGGCAGGGGCAATCAGCCCCAGCATTTT. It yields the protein CARTRGGRGNQPQHF.

CDR3 coding DNA: TGCAGTGCTAGAACGGCAGATACGCAGTATTTT. Its protein is CSARTADTQYF. V is TRBV20-1 and J is TRBJ2-3; D is uncertain. The germline V gene encodes CDR1 DFQATT and CDR2 SNEGSKA (reference sequence). The CDR3 sequence is 11 residues long. V was cut by 2 bases and J by 4 bases, with 4 bases left in between.

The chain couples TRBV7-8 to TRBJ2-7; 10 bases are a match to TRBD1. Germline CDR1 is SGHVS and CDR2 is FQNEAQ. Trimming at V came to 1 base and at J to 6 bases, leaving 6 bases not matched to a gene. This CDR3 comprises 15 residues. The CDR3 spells CASSLVGTGAREQYF. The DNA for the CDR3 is TGTGCCAGCAGCTTAGTTGGGACAGGGGCGCGCGAGCAGTACTTC.

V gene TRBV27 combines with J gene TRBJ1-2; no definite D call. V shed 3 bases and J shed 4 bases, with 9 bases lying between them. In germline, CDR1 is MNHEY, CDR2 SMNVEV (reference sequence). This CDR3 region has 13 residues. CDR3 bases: TGTGCCAGCAGTTTCGCGGAGGGCTATGGCTACACCTTC. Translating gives CASSFAEGYGYTF.

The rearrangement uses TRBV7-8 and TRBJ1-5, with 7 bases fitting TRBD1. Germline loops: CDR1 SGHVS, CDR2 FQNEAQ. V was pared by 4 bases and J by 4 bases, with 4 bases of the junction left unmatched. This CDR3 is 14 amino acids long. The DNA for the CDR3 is TGTGCCAGCAGCTGGGACAGTCCAAATCAGCCCCAGCATTTT. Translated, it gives CASSWDSPNQPQHF.

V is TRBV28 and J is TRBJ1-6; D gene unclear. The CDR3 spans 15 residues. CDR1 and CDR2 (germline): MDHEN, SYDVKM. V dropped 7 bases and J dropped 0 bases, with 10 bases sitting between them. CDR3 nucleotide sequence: TGTGCCAGCAAAGTAACGAGCTCCTATAATTCACCCCTCCACTTT. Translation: CASKVTSSYNSPLHF.

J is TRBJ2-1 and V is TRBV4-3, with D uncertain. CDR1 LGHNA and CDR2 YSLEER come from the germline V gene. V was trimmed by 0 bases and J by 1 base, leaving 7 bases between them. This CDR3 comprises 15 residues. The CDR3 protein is CASSQDFTSYNEQFF. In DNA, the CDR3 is TGCGCCAGCAGCCAAGATTTTACATCCTACAATGAGCAGTTCTTC.

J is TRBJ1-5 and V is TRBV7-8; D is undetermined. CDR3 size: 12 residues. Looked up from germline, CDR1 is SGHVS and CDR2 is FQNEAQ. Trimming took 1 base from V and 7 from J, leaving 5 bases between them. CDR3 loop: CASSLDTQPQHF. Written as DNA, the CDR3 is TGTGCCAGCAGCTTAGACACCCAGCCCCAGCATTTT.

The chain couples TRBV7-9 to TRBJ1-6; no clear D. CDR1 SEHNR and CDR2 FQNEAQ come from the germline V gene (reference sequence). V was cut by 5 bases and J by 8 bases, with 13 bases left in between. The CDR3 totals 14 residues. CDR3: CASSPPGIDSPLHF. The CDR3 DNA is TGTGCCAGCAGCCCTCCGGGGATCGATTCACCCCTCCACTTT. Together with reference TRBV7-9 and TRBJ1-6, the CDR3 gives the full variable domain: DTGVSQNPRHKITKRGQNVTFRCDPISEHNRLYWYRQTLGQGPEFLTYFQNEAQLEKSRLLSDRFSAERPKGSFSTLEIQRTEQGDSAMYLCASSPPGIDSPLHFGNGTRLTVT.

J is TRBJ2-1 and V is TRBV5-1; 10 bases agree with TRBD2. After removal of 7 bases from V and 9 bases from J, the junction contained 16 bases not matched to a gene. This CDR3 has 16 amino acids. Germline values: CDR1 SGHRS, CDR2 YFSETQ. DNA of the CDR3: TGCGCCAGCGGTCCTAGCGGGAGTAGAATCGCGGGTGAGCAGTTCTTC. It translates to CASGPSGSRIAGEQFF.

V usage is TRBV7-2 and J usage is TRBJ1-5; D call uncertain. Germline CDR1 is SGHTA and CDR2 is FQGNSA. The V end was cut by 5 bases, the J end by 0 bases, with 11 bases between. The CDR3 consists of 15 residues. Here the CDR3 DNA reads TGTGCCAGCAGCCCCGCGAGAGGTAGCAATCAGCCCCAGCATTTT. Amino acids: CASSPARGSNQPQHF.

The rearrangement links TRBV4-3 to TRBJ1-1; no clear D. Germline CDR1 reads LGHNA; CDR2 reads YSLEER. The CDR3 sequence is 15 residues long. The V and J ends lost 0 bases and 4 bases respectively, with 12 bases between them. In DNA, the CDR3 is TGCGCCAGCAGCCAAGATTCGGGTTTGGGCACTGAAGCTTTCTTT. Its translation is CASSQDSGLGTEAFF.

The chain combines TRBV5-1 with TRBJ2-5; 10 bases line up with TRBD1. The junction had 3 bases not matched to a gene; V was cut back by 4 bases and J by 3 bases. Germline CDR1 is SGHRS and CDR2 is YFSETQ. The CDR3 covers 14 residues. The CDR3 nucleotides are TGCGCCAGCAGCCACGGGACAGGGGAAGAGACCCAGTACTTC. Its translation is CASSHGTGEETQYF.